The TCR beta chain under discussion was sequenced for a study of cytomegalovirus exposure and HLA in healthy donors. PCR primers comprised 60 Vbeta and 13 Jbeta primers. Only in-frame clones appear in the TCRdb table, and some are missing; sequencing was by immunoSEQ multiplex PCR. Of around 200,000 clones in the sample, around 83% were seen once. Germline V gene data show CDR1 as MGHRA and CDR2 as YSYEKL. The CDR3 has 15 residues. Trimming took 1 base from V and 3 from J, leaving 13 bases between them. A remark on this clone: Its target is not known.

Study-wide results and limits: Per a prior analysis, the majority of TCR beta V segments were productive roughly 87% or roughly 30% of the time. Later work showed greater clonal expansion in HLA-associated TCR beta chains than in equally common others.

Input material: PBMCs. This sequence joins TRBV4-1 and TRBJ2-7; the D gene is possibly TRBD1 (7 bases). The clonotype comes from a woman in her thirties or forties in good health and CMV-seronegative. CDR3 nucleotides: TGCGCCAGCAGCCAAGTAGTCAGGGGGGACTACGAGCAGTACTTC. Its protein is CASSQVVRGDYEQYF.